This T cell receptor beta chain was recorded in a study of T cell responses to AZD1222 COVID-19 vaccine. Study-wide results and limits: Reports indicate that nearly half of spike-specific TCRs are directed at unmutated variant regions.

CDR1 and CDR2 (germline): LGHNA, YSLEER. This CDR3 has 13 residues. Trimming took off 4 bases at V and 0 bases at J, with 6 bases between the two ends. Data came from immunoSEQ multiplex PCR; TCRdb stores just in-frame clones and leaves some out. The profile shows 110,000 or so clones, more than 75% of them singletons. Note on this clone: Antigen: not known.

Analyses pooled second doses at about 4 or about 12 weeks. This clonotype was sampled from an adult who received the AZD1222 COVID-19 vaccine. The specimen comprised peripheral blood, sampled 28 days after the second AZD1222 dose. The gene calls are TRBV4-3 and TRBJ1-1; D is perhaps TRBD1 (5 bases). The CDR3 here is CASSPTVNTEAFF. CDR3 DNA: TGCGCCAGCAGCCCGACAGTGAACACTGAAGCTTTCTTT.